The 25 T cell receptor beta chains below come from one sample, sequenced in a study of blood T cell repertoires in COVID-19. The assay was immunoSEQ multiplex PCR, and TCRdb's table has in-frame clones only and misses some. This repertoire shows about 180,000 clones, approximately 80% found once; its top ten account for about 1.5%. Sequencing input: peripheral blood. These receptors originate from a human donor in a cohort sampled during active COVID-19.

The chain links TRBV28 to TRBJ2-7; 10 bases map to TRBD1. The CDR3 consists of 19 residues. V dropped 1 base and J dropped 1; count of bases not matched to a gene: 13. CDR1 and CDR2 (germline): MDHEN, SYDVKM. In nucleotides, the CDR3 is TGTGCCAGCAGTTTATTGGGGACAGGGGCCGGTACGCGGTCCTACGAGCAGTACTTC. Protein sequence: CASSLLGTGAGTRSYEQYF. The full variable domain, with the rest looked up from reference TRBV28 and TRBJ2-7, is DVKVTQSSRYLVKRTGEKVFLECVQDMDHENMFWYRQDPGLGLRLIYFSYDVKMKEKGDIPEGYSVSREKKERFSLILESASTNQTSMYLCASSLLGTGAGTRSYEQYFGPGTRLTVT.

The chain carries TRBV6-2 or TRBV6-3 and TRBJ1-2; 8 nucleotides agree with TRBD1. Germline V gives CDR1 MNHEY, CDR2 SVGEGT. The V and J ends lost 2 bases and 4 bases, in that order; junction bases with no gene match: 6. The CDR3 is 15 residues long. The CDR3 here is CASSYRQGTVYGYTF. In DNA, the CDR3 is TGTGCCAGCAGTTACCGACAGGGGACAGTCTATGGCTACACCTTC.

The V gene is TRBV11-2, the J gene TRBJ2-2; D remains unclear. The V end was cut by 6 bases, the J end by 2 bases, with 13 bases between. In germline, CDR1 is SGHAT, CDR2 FQNNGV. There are 15 residues in the CDR3. The CDR3 coding sequence is TGTGCCAGCAGTAGCCGGCGGCCCAACACCGGGGAGCTGTTTTTT. Its translation is CASSSRRPNTGELFF.

The chain carries TRBV5-1 and TRBJ1-2; 10 bases line up with TRBD1. The CDR3 contains 13 residues. The trim removed 4 bases at V and 7 bases at J, leaving 4 bases unmatched. Germline-derived CDR1 and CDR2 are SGHRS and YFSETQ. Written as DNA, the CDR3 is TGCGCCAGCAGCGTCGGACAGGGGGGTGGCTACACCTTC. Protein product: CASSVGQGGGYTF.

J is TRBJ2-7 and V is TRBV11-2, with 7 bases that match TRBD2. Germline CDR1 and CDR2: SGHAT and FQNNGV. J was trimmed by 1 base and V by 2 bases; bases with no gene match: 8. The CDR3 length is 16 residues. The CDR3 sequence is CASSLSGLAVSYEQYF. CDR3 in DNA: TGTGCCAGCAGCTTAAGTGGGCTAGCGGTATCCTACGAGCAGTACTTC.

The CDR3 DNA sequence: TGTGCCAGCAGTTCTGGGACAGGGGCCCTCTCCTACTGGGAGCAGTACTTC. It encodes CASSSGTGALSYWEQYF. V usage is TRBV27 and J usage is TRBJ2-7; 10 bases line up with TRBD1. V was clipped by 4 bases and J by 7 bases; unmatched bases: 16. The CDR3 loop spans 17 amino acids. Per the germline V gene, CDR1 is MNHEY and CDR2 is SMNVEV (reference sequence).

This clone was counted once. CDR3 DNA sequence: TGTGCCAGCAGCCCCCGGACAGTTATTTTCTTC. Its protein is CASSPRTVIFF. V usage is TRBV7-2 and J usage is TRBJ2-1, with a tentative D call TRBD1 (6 bases). Germline loops: CDR1 SGHTA, CDR2 FQGNSA. The CDR3 totals 11 residues. V lost 5 bases and J lost 16, with 15 bases in between.

This clone appeared once. The chain employs TRBV6-1 and TRBJ2-1; weak D call: TRBD2 (7 bases). CDR1 is MNHNS and CDR2 is SASEGT in the germline V gene. The CDR3 extends over 15 amino acids. The V end was cut by 1 base, the J end by 6 bases, with 13 bases between. CDR3 nucleotide sequence: TGTGCCAGCAGTGAAGGAGGGGGGGGCAGCAATGAGCAGTTCTTC. Translation gives CASSEGGGGSNEQFF.

This chain connects TRBV14 to TRBJ2-7, with 9 positions matching TRBD1. Trimming removed 3 bases from V and 2 bases from J; junction bases left unmatched: 5. From germline, CDR1 is SGHDN and CDR2 FVKESK. This CDR3 comprises 15 residues. The CDR3 DNA is TGTGCCAGCAGCCATTCCGGGACAGGGACCTACGAGCAGTACTTC. This encodes CASSHSGTGTYEQYF.

The rearrangement uses TRBV19 and TRBJ1-5; TRBD1 matches 7 bases. The CDR3 spans 15 residues. V shed 6 bases, J shed 5 bases, and the junction held 10 bases outside the gene matches. Germline-derived CDR1 and CDR2 are LNHDA and SQIVND (reference sequence). Written as DNA, the CDR3 is TGTGCCAGTAGCCGACGGACAGGACTTCATCAGCCCCAGCATTTT. Translated, it gives CASSRRTGLHQPQHF.

The chain employs TRBV12-3 or TRBV12-4 and TRBJ2-7, with D unresolved. The ends were cut back, 3 bases at V and 5 bases at J, with 5 bases in the middle. The length of the CDR3 is 11 residues. The CDR3 DNA follows: TGTGCCAGCAGTTTTAGTAACGAGCAGTACTTC. This encodes CASSFSNEQYF.

The chain links TRBV19 to TRBJ1-5; 7 bases line up with TRBD1. CDR1 and CDR2 (germline): LNHDA, SQIVND (reference sequence). The J segment lost 15 bases and the V segment lost 7 bases, leaving 15 bases of the junction unmatched. The CDR3 length is 13 residues. In DNA form, the CDR3 reads TGTGCCAGTACCCAATCAAGACAGGGCTCTCTGCATTTT. Translation gives CASTQSRQGSLHF.

The rearrangement uses TRBV28 and TRBJ1-1; perhaps TRBD1 as D (6 bases). The V gene lost 2 bases and the J gene lost 6 bases, with 13 bases spanning the gap. CDR1 and CDR2 from the germline V gene are MDHEN and SYDVKM. CDR3 length: 14 amino acids. The CDR3 DNA is TGTGCCAGCAGTTTAGGGGGCAGGGGTGCTGAAGCTTTCTTT. Translated, it gives CASSLGGRGAEAFF.

The chain couples TRBV2 to TRBJ2-7, with 10 bases matching TRBD2. The V gene's germline CDR1 is SNHLY and CDR2 FYNNEI. After removal of 7 bases from V and 3 bases from J, the junction contained 6 bases not matched to a gene. The length of the CDR3 is 14 residues. CDR3 loop: CASIGLAEFYEQYF. The CDR3 nucleotides are TGTGCCAGCATCGGACTAGCGGAGTTCTACGAGCAGTACTTC.

The V gene is TRBV9, the J gene TRBJ1-3; D possibly corresponds to TRBD1 (5 bases). From germline, CDR1 is SGDLS and CDR2 YYNGEE. The CDR3 has 16 residues. Between the trimmed V and J ends, which lost 3 bases and 0 bases, there was a span of 13 bases. This CDR3 is CASSDGTGLSGNTIYF. CDR3 nucleotide sequence: TGTGCCAGCAGCGATGGTACAGGCCTCTCTGGAAACACCATATATTTT.

The J gene is TRBJ2-7, the V gene TRBV19, with 10 bases identical to TRBD2. The J segment lost 1 base and the V segment lost 1 base, leaving 13 bases of the junction unmatched. In germline, CDR1 is LNHDA, CDR2 SQIVND (reference sequence). The CDR3 runs to 19 residues. CDR3 nucleotides: TGTGCCAGTAGTATAGCGGCTAGCGGGAGAATGGTTAATTCCTACGAGCAGTACTTC. Amino acids: CASSIAASGRMVNSYEQYF.

This clone was picked up one time. The chain is built from TRBV18 and TRBJ1-1, with 9 nucleotides matching TRBD1. Germline assignment: CDR1 KGHSH and CDR2 LQKENI. The CDR3 runs 15 residues. The junction had 7 bases not matched to a gene; V was cut back by 5 bases and J by 3 bases. The CDR3 DNA follows: TGTGCCAGCTCATTTTCGGACAGGGGAGACACTGAAGCTTTCTTT. Its translation: CASSFSDRGDTEAFF.

This chain links TRBV6-5 with TRBJ2-2, with D possibly TRBD2 on 6 matching bases. V dropped 9 bases and J dropped 9 bases, with 17 bases sitting between them. In germline, CDR1 is MNHEY, CDR2 SVGAGI. CDR3 size: 13 residues. CDR3 nucleotide sequence: TGTGCCAGTGAGGGGACTGGAGGGAGGGAGCTGTTTTTT. Amino acid sequence: CASEGTGGRELFF.

This clone appeared a few times. The chain links TRBV7-9 to TRBJ1-2, with 8 bases identical to TRBD1. CDR1 and CDR2 from the germline V gene are SEHNR and FQNEAQ (reference sequence). CDR3 length equals 16 residues. Germline trimming cut 4 bases from V and 8 bases from J; bases unmatched to any gene: 15. This chain's CDR3 is CASSSLDRAGSQGYTF. CDR3 sequence (DNA): TGTGCCAGCAGCTCCCTGGACAGGGCAGGTTCTCAGGGCTACACCTTC.

This chain connects TRBV7-9 to TRBJ2-1; 13 bases are shared with TRBD2. Germline V gene lookup returns CDR1 SEHNR and CDR2 FQNEAQ (reference sequence). This CDR3 region has 17 residues. After removal of 0 bases from V and 3 bases from J, the junction contained 2 bases not matched to a gene. The chain's CDR3 is CASSLARLAGGYNEQFF. The CDR3 bases are TGTGCCAGCAGCTTAGCCAGACTAGCGGGAGGCTACAATGAGCAGTTCTTC.

This chain connects TRBV19 to TRBJ2-1, with D possibly TRBD2 on 6 matching bases. Germline V gives CDR1 LNHDA, CDR2 SQIVND (reference sequence). The CDR3 has 14 amino acids. Deletions cut 7 bases from V and 10 bases from J, with 20 bases between. The CDR3 region is CASKGSHDGGEQFF. CDR3 sequence (DNA): TGTGCCAGTAAGGGCAGCCATGACGGGGGAGAGCAGTTCTTC.

This chain links TRBV28 with TRBJ1-5; D not resolved. This CDR3 has 15 residues. V was cut by 7 bases and J by 0 bases, with 13 bases left in between. Germline lookup yields CDR1 MDHEN and CDR2 SYDVKM. The CDR3 sequence: CASTSQVYSNQPQHF. In DNA form, the CDR3 reads TGTGCCAGCACCTCGCAGGTCTATAGCAATCAGCCCCAGCATTTT.

CDR3 region: CASSLHQDQGSAEAFF. CDR3 DNA: TGTGCCAGCAGTTTACACCAGGACCAGGGGAGCGCTGAAGCTTTCTTT. This chain links TRBV27 with TRBJ1-1, with D possibly TRBD1 on 6 matching bases. The CDR3 is made up of 16 amino acids. V lost 2 bases to trimming and J lost 6 bases, with 19 bases between them. CDR1 and CDR2 from the germline V gene are MNHEY and SMNVEV (reference sequence).

This rearrangement joins TRBV19 to TRBJ2-1; weak D call: TRBD2 (6 bases). CDR1 and CDR2 from the germline V gene are LNHDA and SQIVND (reference sequence). CDR3 length equals 13 residues. With 3 bases removed from V and 9 bases from J, the gap between germline ends came to 12 bases. CDR3: CASSITGVREQFF. CDR3 DNA: TGTGCCAGTAGTATTACGGGGGTCCGTGAGCAGTTCTTC.

This sequence joins TRBV10-3 and TRBJ2-7; 7 bases map to TRBD1. Germline V gene data show CDR1 as ENHRY and CDR2 as SYGVKD. V shed 5 bases, J shed 2 bases, and the junction held 3 bases outside the gene matches. The CDR3 is 13 residues long. CDR3 loop: CAISTGDPYEQYF. The CDR3, as DNA: TGTGCCATCAGTACAGGGGATCCCTACGAGCAGTACTTC.